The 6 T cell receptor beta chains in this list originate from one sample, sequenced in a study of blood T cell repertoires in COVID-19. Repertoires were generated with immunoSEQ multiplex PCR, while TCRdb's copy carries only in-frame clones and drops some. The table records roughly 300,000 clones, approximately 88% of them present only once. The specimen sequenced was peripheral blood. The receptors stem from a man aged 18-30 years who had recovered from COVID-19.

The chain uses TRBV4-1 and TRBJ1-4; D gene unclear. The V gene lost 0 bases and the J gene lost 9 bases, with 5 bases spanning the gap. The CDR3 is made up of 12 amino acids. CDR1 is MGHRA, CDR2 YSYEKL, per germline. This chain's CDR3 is CASSQDAKKLFF. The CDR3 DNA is TGCGCCAGCAGCCAAGACGCGAAAAAACTGTTTTTT.

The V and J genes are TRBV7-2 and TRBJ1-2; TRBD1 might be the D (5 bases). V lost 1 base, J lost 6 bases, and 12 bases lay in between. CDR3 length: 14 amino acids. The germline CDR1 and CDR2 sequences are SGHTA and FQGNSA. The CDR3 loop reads CASSLGWDLDGYTF. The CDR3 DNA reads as TGTGCCAGCAGCTTAGGGTGGGACTTAGATGGCTACACCTTC.

The CDR3 is CASTSDRINMNTEAFF. CDR3 sequence (DNA): TGTGCCAGCACCTCCGACAGAATCAACATGAACACTGAAGCTTTCTTT. The rearrangement joins TRBV5-4 to TRBJ1-1; D possibly corresponds to TRBD1 (5 bases). V lost 6 bases and J 0 bases, leaving 18 bases between the germline ends. Germline values: CDR1 SGHNT, CDR2 YYREEE (reference sequence). This CDR3 has 16 residues. Combining the CDR3 with reference TRBV5-4 and TRBJ1-1 gives the whole variable domain ETGVTQSPTHLIKTRGQQVTLRCSSQSGHNTVSWYQQALGQGPQFIFQYYREEENGRGNFPPRFSGLQFPNYSSELNVNALELDDSALYLCASTSDRINMNTEAFFGQGTRLTVV.

For the CDR3, the DNA is TGTGCCAGCAGTGGACTAGCGGGAGGCAATGAGCAGTTCTTC. Amino acids: CASSGLAGGNEQFF. The rearrangement uses TRBV2 and TRBJ2-1; the match to TRBD2 covers 13 bases. The CDR3 covers 14 residues. Per germline, CDR1 SNHLY and CDR2 FYNNEI. V was clipped by 4 bases and J by 6 bases; unmatched bases: 0.

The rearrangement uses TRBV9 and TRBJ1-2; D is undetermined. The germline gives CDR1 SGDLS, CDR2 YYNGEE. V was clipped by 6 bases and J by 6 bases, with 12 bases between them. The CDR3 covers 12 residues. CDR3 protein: CASTDGSHGYTF. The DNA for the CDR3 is TGTGCCAGCACCGATGGGAGCCATGGCTACACCTTC.

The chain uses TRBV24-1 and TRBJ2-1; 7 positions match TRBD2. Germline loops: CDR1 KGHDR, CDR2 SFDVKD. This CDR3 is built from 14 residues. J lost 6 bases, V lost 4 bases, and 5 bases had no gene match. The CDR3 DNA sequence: TGTGCCACCAGTGACCGGACTAGTAGCAATGAGCAGTTCTTC. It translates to CATSDRTSSNEQFF.